Described below is a single T cell receptor (beta chain) sequence and its context. The same CDR3 is also encoded by other DNA sequences in this sample. The CDR3 has 12 residues. V was trimmed by 2 bases and J by 4 bases, leaving 4 bases between them. Per the germline V gene, CDR1 is SGHDT and CDR2 is YYEEEE. The authors split each subset's genomic DNA evenly across several immunoSEQ plates. Libraries were prepared by immunoSEQ multiplex PCR; TCRdb keeps only in-frame clonotypes and omits some of them. The sample has roughly 1,100,000 clones, approximately 72% seen once. This specimen comes from a study of shared clonotypes between healthy human individuals.

Sequencing was performed on memory CD4+ T cells sorted from blood. Regarding subset: CD45RA-negative fraction. The TCR comes from a man between 18 and 35 years old in good health. J is TRBJ2-1 and V is TRBV5-6; no definite D call. CDR3 protein: CASSLLYNEQFF. Written as DNA, the CDR3 is TGTGCCAGCAGCTTATTGTACAATGAGCAGTTCTTC.